This TCR beta chain stems from a study of OX40 agonist ivuxolimab in advanced cancers. Study context: The drug used for patients, ivuxolimab, was an agonistic anti-OX40 (CD134) antibody. Notes on the study in general: On average, CD8+ T cells showed a greater number of expanded clones than CD4+. Some of the lowest clonal expansion was seen in partial responders at 0.1-3.0 mg/kg. At 0.1 to 3.0 mg/kg and by week 6, clonal expansion occurred in CD4+ and CD8+ blood T cells.

The data were produced by immunoSEQ multiplex PCR, yet TCRdb's version contains in-frame clones alone and is incomplete. The sample has 45,000 to 65,000 clones; 80% to 90% are singletons. Details on this clone: Antigen: not known. Other nucleotide sequences in the sample specify the same CDR3.

With 1 base removed from V and 2 bases from J, the gap between germline ends came to 8 bases. This CDR3 is 14 amino acids long. Germline values: CDR1 SGHDN, CDR2 FVKESK. The chain has TRBV14 and TRBJ1-1; D is ambiguous. Source: CD4+ or CD8+ T cells sorted from blood, taken in a trial of the OX40 agonist ivuxolimab. The source of this sequence is an adult with an advanced solid tumor such as melanoma, head and neck, liver or kidney cancer. CDR3 residues: CASSQVRGNTEAFF. CDR3 coding DNA: TGTGCCAGCAGCCAAGTCCGGGGTAACACTGAAGCTTTCTTT.